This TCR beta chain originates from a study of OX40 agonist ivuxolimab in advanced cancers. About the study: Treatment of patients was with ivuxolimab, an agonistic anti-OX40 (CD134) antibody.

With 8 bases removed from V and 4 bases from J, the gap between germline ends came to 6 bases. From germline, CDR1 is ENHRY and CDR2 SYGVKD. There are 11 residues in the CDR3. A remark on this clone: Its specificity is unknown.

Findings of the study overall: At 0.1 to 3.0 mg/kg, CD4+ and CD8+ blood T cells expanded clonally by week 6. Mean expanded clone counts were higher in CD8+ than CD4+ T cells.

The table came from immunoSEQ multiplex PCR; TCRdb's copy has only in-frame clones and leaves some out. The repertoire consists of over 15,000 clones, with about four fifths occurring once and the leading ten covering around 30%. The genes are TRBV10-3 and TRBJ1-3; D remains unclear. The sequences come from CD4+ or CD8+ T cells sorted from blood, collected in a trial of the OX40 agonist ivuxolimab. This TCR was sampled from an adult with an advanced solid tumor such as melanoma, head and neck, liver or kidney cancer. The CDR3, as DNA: TGTGCCATCGGTTCCGGAAACACCATATATTTT. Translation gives CAIGSGNTIYF.